A selection of T cell receptor beta chains follows, all from one sample in a study of identical twins. MiXCR, applied by TCRdb to the 5' RACE reads, yields one record per CDR3 protein. This sample has about 290,000 distinct CDR3 sequences; roughly 9.7% occur once, and the top ten carry roughly 6.8%. The sample was also linked to a second study, of yellow fever vaccine responses in identical twins.

The sample taken for sequencing was CD8+ T cells sorted from blood. These TCRs come from a woman aged 18-30 years in good health. Both conserved end residues are part of each CDR3. Fields, in order: clone size, D gene, V gene, J gene, CDR3 DNA, CDR3 protein. A D gene is named only where the DNA matches it firmly. The listing skips clone size in some rows; elsewhere it reads once, few, many or a size class.

size: -; D: TRBD1; V: TRBV27; J: TRBJ2-1; DNA: TGTGCCAGCAGTTTATCGTTGGCAGGGGGCTACAATGAGCAGTTCTTC; CDR3: CASSLSLAGGYNEQFF
size: -; D: -; V: TRBV12-3/TRBV12-4; J: TRBJ1-2; DNA: TGTGCCAGCAGTTTAGGCAGTCGTAACTATGGCTACACCTTC; CDR3: CASSLGSRNYGYTF
size: many; D: TRBD2; V: TRBV20-1; J: TRBJ2-1; DNA: TGCAGTGCTGCCGGGACTAGCAGCCTAGCGATCTTC; CDR3: CSAAGTSSLAIF
size: -; D: -; V: TRBV6-2/TRBV6-3; J: TRBJ1-1; DNA: TGTGCCAGTGAAACAGGGAGAACTGAAGCTTTCTTT; CDR3: CASETGRTEAFF
size: many; D: -; V: TRBV18; J: TRBJ2-2; DNA: TGTGCCAGCTCACCAGACAGGAACACCGGGGAGCTGTTTTTT; CDR3: CASSPDRNTGELFF
size: many; D: -; V: TRBV3-1; J: TRBJ2-1; DNA: TGTGCCAGCAGCCCGGAGATTAGCTCCTACAATGAGCAGTTCTTC; CDR3: CASSPEISSYNEQFF
size: many; D: TRBD2; V: TRBV6-5; J: TRBJ2-3; DNA: TGTGCCAGCAGTTACTCTTGGGGGGGTAGCACAGATACGCAGTATTTT; CDR3: CASSYSWGGSTDTQYF
size: few; D: -; V: TRBV7-9; J: TRBJ1-1; DNA: TGTGCCAGCACTCTTAGTGCGGGGAACACTGAAGCTTTCTTT; CDR3: CASTLSAGNTEAFF
size: many; D: TRBD1; V: TRBV6-1; J: TRBJ2-2; DNA: TGTGCCACTTATTTACAGGGGAGTGTGGTCGGGGAGCTGTTTTTT; CDR3: CATYLQGSVVGELFF
size: many; D: -; V: TRBV24-1; J: TRBJ2-7; DNA: TGTGCCACCAGCCTCGGTGGAGGGGTAAGCGAGCAGTACTTC; CDR3: CATSLGGGVSEQYF
size: few; D: TRBD2; V: TRBV4-1; J: TRBJ2-2; DNA: TGCGCCAGCAGCCAAGATCGGGGGGGGTCCTTTCCCGGGGAGCTGTTTTTT; CDR3: CASSQDRGGSFPGELFF
size: many; D: TRBD2; V: TRBV29-1; J: TRBJ2-2; DNA: TGCAGCGTCATAGCGGGGGCGAACACCGGGGAGCTGTTTTTT; CDR3: CSVIAGANTGELFF
size: few; D: -; V: TRBV12-3/TRBV12-4; J: TRBJ2-1; DNA: TGTGCCAGTCTCACTGGGAGTGGGCAGTTCTTC; CDR3: CASLTGSGQFF
size: many; D: -; V: TRBV29-1; J: TRBJ2-5; DNA: TGCAGCGTTGTCCCAACCTCTAGGGAGGAAGAGACCCAGTACTTC; CDR3: CSVVPTSREEETQYF
size: many; D: -; V: TRBV28; J: TRBJ1-4; DNA: TGTGCCAGCAGTTTATGGTCTGCAACTAATGAAAAACTGTTTTTT; CDR3: CASSLWSATNEKLFF
size: few; D: -; V: TRBV4-2; J: TRBJ2-2; DNA: TGTGCCAGCAGCCGCAGCGGGGAGCTGTTTTTT; CDR3: CASSRSGELFF
size: -; D: TRBD2; V: TRBV7-9; J: TRBJ2-1; DNA: TGTGCCAGCAGCTCACTAGCGGGGGGGGACAATGAGCAGTTCTTC; CDR3: CASSSLAGGDNEQFF
size: once; D: -; V: TRBV30; J: TRBJ2-7; DNA: TGTGCCTGGAGTGTACACGGTGATTACGAGCAGTACTTC; CDR3: CAWSVHGDYEQYF
size: few; D: -; V: TRBV7-6; J: TRBJ1-1; DNA: TGTGCCAGCAGCTTAGGGACACCTCCTATGAACACTGAAGCTTTCTTT; CDR3: CASSLGTPPMNTEAFF
size: -; D: TRBD1; V: TRBV7-9; J: TRBJ2-7; DNA: TGTGCCAGCAGCTTAGTAGGACAGGGGTTTTCCTACGAGCAGTACTTC; CDR3: CASSLVGQGFSYEQYF
size: -; D: TRBD2; V: TRBV9; J: TRBJ2-3; DNA: TGTGCCAGCGGCGGGAGTAACGCAGATACGCAGTATTTT; CDR3: CASGGSNADTQYF
size: -; D: TRBD1; V: TRBV9; J: TRBJ2-6; DNA: TGTGCCAGCAGCATAAGGCTGGACAGGGGTAGCTCTGGGGCCAACGTCCTGACTTTC; CDR3: CASSIRLDRGSSGANVLTF
size: -; D: TRBD1; V: TRBV5-1; J: TRBJ2-7; DNA: TGCGCCAGCAGCGACGATCAGGGGGTCAACGAGCAGTACTTC; CDR3: CASSDDQGVNEQYF
size: few; D: TRBD1; V: TRBV7-9; J: TRBJ2-7; DNA: TGTGCCAGCAGCTCCTGGGGACAGGGGCGCTACGAGCAGTACTTC; CDR3: CASSSWGQGRYEQYF
size: many; D: -; V: TRBV20-1; J: TRBJ1-1; DNA: TGCAGTGCTAAAGTAGGTGGGAGACTTCACACTGAAGCTTTCTTT; CDR3: CSAKVGGRLHTEAFF
size: many; D: TRBD1; V: TRBV5-5; J: TRBJ2-5; DNA: TGTGCCAGCACCGAAGGGACAGCGATGTACCAAGAGACCCAGTACTTC; CDR3: CASTEGTAMYQETQYF
size: -; D: -; V: TRBV7-9; J: TRBJ2-1; DNA: TGTGCCAGCAGCTCAGCTCTTGGGGGGCTCTACAATGAGCAGTTCTTC; CDR3: CASSSALGGLYNEQFF